The 10 T cell receptor beta chains given below trace back to one sample, sequenced in a study of identical twins (TCRdb year 2016). The library came from 5' RACE. This sample was sequenced with an Illumina HiSeq 2000. The raw public data were reprocessed by TCRdb itself: fastp quality trimming at Q25, MiXCR clonotype calling, in-frame beta chains only. For every CDR3 protein sequence, its rows merge into one entry that carries the most common genes and DNA. In all, the sample holds 500,000 to 550,000 distinct CDR3 sequences, and around 22% of those were seen once. The top ten hold more than 0.4% of the sample. The same data also contributed to another study, on yellow fever vaccine responses in identical twins.

Material: CD4+ T cells sorted from blood. All receptors derive from a woman under 30 in good health.

The V gene is TRBV12-3 or TRBV12-4, the J gene TRBJ1-1; TRBD1 agrees at 7 bases. The CDR3 runs 15 residues. Trimming cost V 5 bases and J 4 bases; bases outside gene matches: 10. The CDR3 protein is CASSKPGTAGTEAFF. CDR3 sequence (DNA): TGTGCCAGCAGTAAACCGGGGACAGCTGGCACTGAAGCTTTCTTT.

This clonotype was seen more than once but under ten times. The chain carries TRBV5-1 and TRBJ2-2; TRBD1 is a possible D gene (5 bases). Trimming took 3 bases from V and 4 from J, leaving 19 bases between them. The CDR3 extends over 17 amino acids. Looked up from germline, CDR1 is SGHRS and CDR2 is YFSETQ. The CDR3 loop is CASSWFSGSLFTGELFF. DNA of the CDR3: TGCGCCAGCAGCTGGTTTTCAGGGTCCCTTTTCACCGGGGAGCTGTTTTTT.

This clonotype was observed a handful of times. The chain is built from TRBV12-3 or TRBV12-4 and TRBJ2-1; D could derive from TRBD1 or TRBD2 (7 bases each). CDR3 length: 15 residues. The V end was cut by 7 bases, the J end by 1 base, with 14 bases between. CDR3 sequence (DNA): TGTGCCAGCACCTCGCAGGGGGGGTCCTACAATGAGCAGTTCTTC. This encodes CASTSQGGSYNEQFF.

The chain joins TRBV29-1 to TRBJ2-3; D not certain. Germline V gene lookup returns CDR1 SQVTM and CDR2 ANQGSEA. Trimming took off 6 bases at V and 3 bases at J, with 19 bases between the two ends. This CDR3 is built from 15 residues. CDR3 protein: CSVQDLTGLTDTQYF. The CDR3, as DNA: TGCAGCGTCCAAGACCTCACCGGTTTGACAGATACGCAGTATTTT.

V and J are TRBV18 and TRBJ2-7; D ambiguous. Germline V gene data show CDR1 as KGHSH and CDR2 as LQKENI. Between the trimmed V and J ends, which lost 3 bases and 4 bases, there was a span of 13 bases. This CDR3 is built from 14 residues. CDR3 protein: CASSPPLDGYEQYF. The CDR3 DNA sequence: TGTGCCAGCTCACCCCCGCTGGACGGGTACGAGCAGTACTTC.

This clonotype was observed a few times. V usage is TRBV19 and J usage is TRBJ2-1; TRBD2 matches 10 bases. This CDR3 is built from 15 residues. Germline CDR1 LNHDA, CDR2 SQIVND (reference sequence). Trimming cost V 5 bases and J 6 bases; bases outside gene matches: 7. The CDR3 reads CASSLTGLASNEQFF. Written as DNA, the CDR3 is TGTGCCAGTAGTCTGACGGGACTAGCGAGCAATGAGCAGTTCTTC.

This clonotype was counted a single time. The chain carries TRBV28 and TRBJ1-4; 8 bases align to TRBD1. The V gene's germline CDR1 is MDHEN and CDR2 SYDVKM. The V and J ends lost 1 base and 10 bases, in that order; junction bases with no gene match: 8. The CDR3 covers 15 residues. CDR3 region: CASSLSRTGSGKLFF. The CDR3 DNA reads as TGTGCCAGCAGTTTATCCAGGACAGGGAGTGGAAAACTGTTTTTT.

This clonotype has a count of ten or more. J is TRBJ2-1 and V is TRBV27, with a tentative D call TRBD2 (6 bases). CDR1 MNHEY and CDR2 SMNVEV come from the germline V gene (reference sequence). The CDR3 length is 16 residues. Between the trimmed V and J ends, which lost 5 bases and 0 bases, there was a span of 14 bases. The CDR3 DNA reads as TGTGCCAGCAGTCGGGACTTCCTTAGCTCCTACAATGAGCAGTTCTTC. Protein sequence: CASSRDFLSSYNEQFF.

This chain joins TRBV5-1 and TRBJ1-2, with D perhaps matching TRBD1 (6 bases). This CDR3 is 16 amino acids long. Germline V gene data show CDR1 as SGHRS and CDR2 as YFSETQ. Trimming removed 4 bases from V and 1 base from J, with 17 bases in between. The CDR3 loop is CASSIRKGQDNYGYTF. The CDR3 DNA is TGCGCCAGCAGCATACGGAAGGGACAAGATAACTATGGCTACACCTTC.

A few counts support this clonotype. The chain joins TRBV2 to TRBJ2-2; 10 nucleotides align to TRBD1. Germline lookup yields CDR1 SNHLY and CDR2 FYNNEI. V shed 7 bases and J 4 bases; nucleotides not matched to a gene: 9. The CDR3 spans 16 residues. The CDR3, as DNA: TGTGCCAGCACCCTACTGGGGACAGGGGTCACCGGGGAGCTGTTTTTT. Translation gives CASTLLGTGVTGELFF. Combining the CDR3 with reference TRBV2 and TRBJ2-2 gives the whole variable domain EPEVTQTPSHQVTQMGQEVILRCVPISNHLYFYWYRQILGQKVEFLVSFYNNEISEKSEIFDDQFSVERPDGSNFTLKIRSTKLEDSAMYFCASTLLGTGVTGELFFGEGSRLTVL.